The sequence of this T cell receptor beta chain was determined in a study of cytomegalovirus exposure and HLA in healthy donors. General study points: Investigators reported 164 TCR beta chains as tied to cytomegalovirus.

The CDR3 has 13 amino acids. V lost 2 bases and J lost 5, with 11 bases in between. CDR1 SGHRS and CDR2 YFSETQ come from the germline V gene. The PCR employed 60 Vbeta primers together with 13 Jbeta primers. Measured with immunoSEQ multiplex PCR; TCRdb has only the in-frame clones, and not every one. The sample has some 110,000 clones, around 80% seen once. As concerns this clone: Its antigen is still unknown.

The V gene is TRBV5-1, the J gene TRBJ2-7, with D maybe TRBD2 (5 bases). The sequence came from a man aged 25-40 years in good health and CMV-seropositive. Sequencing used PBMCs. The CDR3: CASSFLVGDEQYF. The CDR3 nucleotides are TGCGCCAGCAGCTTCCTAGTCGGGGACGAGCAGTACTTC. The whole variable domain, remainder taken from reference TRBV5-1 and TRBJ2-7, is KAGVTQTPRYLIKTRGQQVTLSCSPISGHRSVSWYQQTPGQGLQFLFEYFSETQRNKGNFPGRFSGRQFSNSRSEMNVSTLELGDSALYLCASSFLVGDEQYFGPGTRLTVT.